This passage covers 27 T cell receptor beta chains from one sample sequenced in a study of blood T cell repertoires in COVID-19. Using immunoSEQ multiplex PCR, the repertoire was profiled, and TCRdb retains in-frame clones only, with some absent. The sample lists about 210,000 clones; roughly 80% were seen once. Source material: peripheral blood. Receptors were obtained from a woman in her 70s with acute or convalescent COVID-19.

The chain combines TRBV4-3 with TRBJ1-6; 9 nucleotides agree with TRBD1. CDR1 and CDR2 (germline): LGHNA, YSLEER. This CDR3 is 16 amino acids long. Unmatched junction bases numbered 6, after V lost 0 bases and J lost 9 bases. CDR3 residues: CASSQDAGQGFSPLHF. DNA for the CDR3: TGCGCCAGCAGCCAAGATGCAGGACAGGGGTTTTCACCCCTCCACTTT.

V gene TRBV6-5 combines with J gene TRBJ2-7, with 7 bases aligning to TRBD2. The CDR3 contains 13 residues. The germline V gene encodes CDR1 MNHEY and CDR2 SVGAGI. Trimming cost V 8 bases and J 3 bases; bases outside gene matches: 7. CDR3 region: CASGGGSGYEQYV. CDR3 sequence (DNA): TGTGCCAGCGGGGGAGGGTCCGGCTACGAGCAGTACGTC.

The V call is TRBV9, the J call TRBJ1-5; D may be TRBD1 (6 bases). CDR3 length: 15 amino acids. Trimming removed 3 bases from V and 1 base from J, with 11 bases in between. Germline assignment: CDR1 SGDLS and CDR2 YYNGEE. This chain's CDR3 is CASSALQGSNQPQHF. The DNA for the CDR3 is TGTGCCAGCAGCGCACTCCAGGGGAGCAATCAGCCCCAGCATTTT.

The chain has TRBV10-3 and TRBJ2-2; 8 bases match TRBD1. The length of the CDR3 is 16 residues. Losses at the gene ends were 6 bases for V and 0 bases for J; bases not matched to a gene: 6. The germline CDR1 and CDR2 sequences are ENHRY and SYGVKD. The CDR3 here is CAIRPSQGANTGELFF. The CDR3 DNA is TGTGCCATCAGACCCTCACAGGGGGCGAACACCGGGGAGCTGTTTTTT.

The chain combines TRBV5-1 with TRBJ2-6; weak D call: TRBD1 (6 bases). The CDR3 has 14 residues. CDR1 and CDR2 (germline): SGHRS, YFSETQ. Between the trimmed V and J ends, which lost 9 bases and 0 bases, there was a span of 10 bases. The CDR3 sequence: CATQQGSGANVLTF. CDR3 in DNA: TGCGCCACCCAACAGGGCTCTGGGGCCAACGTCCTGACTTTC.

The chain combines TRBV7-3 with TRBJ2-3; 10 bases map to TRBD2. The CDR3 spans 15 residues. Germline CDR1 SGHTA, CDR2 FQGTGA. V gave up 5 bases and J gave up 2 bases; unmatched junction bases: 4. The CDR3 spells CASSPSGGVTDTQYF. Here the CDR3 DNA reads TGTGCCAGCAGCCCCAGCGGGGGGGTCACAGATACGCAGTATTTT.

This rearrangement joins TRBV6-5 to TRBJ2-7; TRBD2 agrees at 14 bases. J was trimmed by 3 bases and V by 6 bases; bases with no gene match: 4. The CDR3 spans 15 residues. Germline assignment: CDR1 MNHEY and CDR2 SVGAGI. The CDR3 coding sequence is TGTGCCAGCAGGACTAGCGGGGGGGCCATCTACGAGCAGTACGTC. Translation: CASRTSGGAIYEQYV.

This chain joins TRBV5-1 and TRBJ2-7; 8 bases line up with TRBD1. Germline assignment: CDR1 SGHRS and CDR2 YFSETQ. This CDR3 is 14 amino acids long. The ends lost 4 bases at V and 5 bases at J; junction bases unmatched: 8. CDR3: CASSLGQGRNEQYF. CDR3 nucleotide sequence: TGCGCCAGCAGCCTAGGACAGGGTCGCAACGAGCAGTACTTC.

This chain links TRBV10-3 with TRBJ2-5, with D possibly being TRBD1 (6 bases). The V gene's germline CDR1 is ENHRY and CDR2 SYGVKD. The CDR3 is 14 residues long. V was shortened by 3 bases and J by 5 bases, with 13 bases between the two germline ends. The CDR3 DNA reads as TGTGCCATCAGTGACTCAGGGGCTGGGGAGACCCAGTACTTC. It encodes CAISDSGAGETQYF.

This clone was counted between two and nine times. This chain uses TRBV9 with TRBJ1-4; D not certain. This CDR3 spans 15 amino acids. The ends were cut back, 0 bases at V and 2 bases at J, with 8 bases in the middle. Germline CDR1 and CDR2: SGDLS and YYNGEE. For the CDR3, the DNA is TGTGCCAGCAGCGTAGGAGGGCCCACTAATGAAAAACTGTTTTTT. Its protein product is CASSVGGPTNEKLFF.

The chain recombines TRBV18 with TRBJ2-3; perhaps TRBD1 as D (5 bases). Between the trimmed V and J ends, which lost 1 base and 3 bases, there was a span of 14 bases. Germline V gives CDR1 KGHSH, CDR2 LQKENI. The CDR3 extends over 16 amino acids. The chain's CDR3 is CASSPQWGVGTDTQYF. As DNA, the CDR3 is TGTGCCAGCTCACCACAATGGGGCGTAGGGACAGATACGCAGTATTTT.

This clone was seen more than once but under ten times. The gene calls are TRBV12-2 and TRBJ1-2; the table's TRBD1 call for D was not verified on the DNA. TRBV12-2 is classified as a pseudogene. This CDR3 contains 14 residues. The CDR3 sequence: CASRTASTNYGYTF. CDR3 nucleotides: TGTGCAAGTCGCACCGCCAGTACTAACTATGGCTACACCTTC.

This rearrangement joins TRBV11-2 to TRBJ2-1, with TRBD2 identical over 12 bases. CDR1 is SGHAT and CDR2 is FQNNGV in the germline V gene. There are 13 residues in the CDR3. The J segment lost 6 bases and the V segment lost 9 bases, leaving 3 bases of the junction unmatched. The CDR3 here is CASGLAGTNEQFF. CDR3 nucleotides: TGTGCCAGTGGACTAGCGGGGACCAATGAGCAGTTCTTC.

The V and J genes are TRBV5-1 and TRBJ2-2, with TRBD1 matching over 8 bases. This CDR3 spans 15 amino acids. Germline lookup yields CDR1 SGHRS and CDR2 YFSETQ. With V trimmed by 5 bases and J by 3 bases, 6 bases remained unmatched. The CDR3 loop is CASSMAQGDTGELFF. The CDR3 DNA follows: TGCGCCAGCAGTATGGCACAGGGGGACACCGGGGAGCTGTTTTTT.

The V call is TRBV6-5, the J call TRBJ1-1; unclear D gene. Trimming removed 7 bases from V and 1 base from J, with 10 bases in between. The CDR3 consists of 13 residues. From germline, CDR1 is MNHEY and CDR2 SVGAGI. CDR3: CASTNDKNTEAFF. The CDR3 nucleotides read TGTGCCAGCACTAATGACAAGAACACTGAAGCTTTCTTT.

The chain employs TRBV19 and TRBJ1-4; a weak D match, TRBD1 (6 bases). Germline V lookup: CDR1 LNHDA, CDR2 SQIVND (reference sequence). This CDR3 is built from 15 residues. The V gene lost 4 bases and the J gene lost 2 bases, with 11 bases spanning the gap. CDR3 DNA: TGTGCCAGTAGTACACAGGGTGTGACTAATGAAAAACTGTTTTTT. Protein product: CASSTQGVTNEKLFF.

V usage is TRBV6-5 and J usage is TRBJ1-1; tentative D call: TRBD1 (6 bases). The CDR3 contains 13 residues. The V and J ends lost 5 bases and 2 bases respectively, with 9 bases between them. The V gene's germline CDR1 is MNHEY and CDR2 SVGAGI. The CDR3, as DNA: TGTGCCAGCAGTCGACAGGTCAACACTGAAGCTTTCTTT. Translation: CASSRQVNTEAFF.

The chain combines TRBV24-1 with TRBJ2-6, with TRBD1 as a possible D gene (7 bases). This CDR3 spans 19 amino acids. The ends were cut back, 3 bases at V and 0 bases at J, with 17 bases in the middle. Germline V gene sequence: CDR1 KGHDR, CDR2 SFDVKD. For the CDR3, the DNA is TGTGCCACCAGTGATCATTATCAGGGGGGAAGCTCTGGGGCCAACGTCCTGACTTTC. Translating gives CATSDHYQGGSSGANVLTF.

The genes are TRBV6-5 and TRBJ2-1; D possibly corresponds to TRBD2 (6 bases). Germline CDR1 MNHEY, CDR2 SVGAGI. The CDR3 sequence is 16 residues long. The germline V and J ends were trimmed by 0 bases and 2 bases, with 11 bases remaining between them. For the CDR3, the DNA is TGTGCCAGCAGTTACTCTAGCGGCTTACCCTACAATGAGCAGTTCTTC. Its protein is CASSYSSGLPYNEQFF.

This clone showed up just a few times. The chain combines TRBV18 with TRBJ1-1, with 9 bases aligning to TRBD1. This CDR3 spans 15 amino acids. Germline trimming cut 4 bases from V and 10 bases from J; bases unmatched to any gene: 13. From germline, CDR1 is KGHSH and CDR2 LQKENI. This CDR3 is CASSQTTGGPEPAFF. CDR3 coding DNA: TGTGCCAGCTCACAAACGACAGGGGGTCCCGAGCCAGCTTTCTTT.

The CDR3 DNA reads as TGTGCCAGCAGCGTAGGGTCGGGGGGGGCGATAACTTATGGCTACACCTTC. Its translation is CASSVGSGGAITYGYTF. V and J are TRBV9 and TRBJ1-2, with D possibly matching TRBD1 (6 bases). V dropped 0 bases and J dropped 5 bases, with 20 bases sitting between them. The CDR3 runs to 17 residues. The germline gives CDR1 SGDLS, CDR2 YYNGEE. The full variable domain, completed using reference TRBV9 and TRBJ1-2, is DSGVTQTPKHLITATGQRVTLRCSPRSGDLSVYWYQQSLDQGLQFLIQYYNGEERAKGNILERFSAQQFPDLHSELNLSSLELGDSALYFCASSVGSGGAITYGYTFGSGTRLTVV.

The table lists this clone with a count of one. The V call is TRBV19, the J call TRBJ2-7; 11 nucleotides agree with TRBD1. After removal of 6 bases from V and 6 bases from J, the junction contained 4 bases not matched to a gene. The CDR3 covers 13 residues. Germline V gene sequence: CDR1 LNHDA, CDR2 SQIVND (reference sequence). CDR3 loop: CASRQGQGGEQYF. Here the CDR3 DNA reads TGTGCCAGTAGACAGGGACAGGGGGGCGAGCAGTACTTC.

The gene calls are TRBV3-1 (or the pseudogene TRBV3-2) and TRBJ1-4; tentatively, D is TRBD1 (6 bases). The V and J ends lost 1 base and 2 bases respectively, with 8 bases between them. The germline V gene encodes CDR1 LGHDT and CDR2 YNNKEL (reference sequence). The CDR3 sequence is 15 residues long. The CDR3 bases are TGTGCCAGCAGCCAAGTACAGGGTACTAATGAAAAACTGTTTTTT. Protein: CASSQVQGTNEKLFF.

This chain joins TRBV9 and TRBJ2-5; D gene ambiguous. Germline values: CDR1 SGDLS, CDR2 YYNGEE. V lost 5 bases, J lost 3 bases, and 5 bases lay in between. The CDR3 runs to 11 residues. CDR3 amino acids: CASSREETQYF. Here the CDR3 DNA reads TGTGCCAGCAGTAGAGAAGAGACCCAGTACTTC.

This chain uses TRBV24-1 with TRBJ2-1; TRBD2 matches 8 bases. Trimming cost V 3 bases and J 7 bases; bases outside gene matches: 10. In germline, CDR1 is KGHDR, CDR2 SFDVKD. The CDR3 has 16 residues. The CDR3 region is CATSDHTSGFVNEQFF. CDR3 in DNA: TGTGCCACCAGTGATCATACTAGCGGCTTCGTTAATGAGCAGTTCTTC.

The chain joins TRBV11-2 to TRBJ1-5, with 12 bases lining up with TRBD1. Germline values: CDR1 SGHAT, CDR2 FQNNGV. Unmatched junction bases numbered 9, after V lost 0 bases and J lost 6 bases. This CDR3 is 18 amino acids long. CDR3 region: CASSLDRGTGGFGQPQHF. In nucleotides, the CDR3 is TGTGCCAGCAGCTTAGATAGGGGGACAGGGGGCTTCGGTCAGCCCCAGCATTTT.

V and J are TRBV6-6 and TRBJ2-4, with TRBD1 matching 10 bases. The junction had 4 bases not matched to a gene; V was cut back by 11 bases and J by 3 bases. This CDR3 spans 13 amino acids. Germline V CDR1 and CDR2: MNHNY, SVGAGI (reference sequence). CDR3: CAGQGGDKNIQYF. The CDR3, as DNA: TGTGCCGGACAGGGGGGTGACAAAAACATTCAGTACTTC.